A single T cell receptor beta chain is shown here with its context. This clonotype was seen a handful of times. Its antigen is unknown. No much larger clone is present one base from it, and per-base qualities are unavailable. Libraries were built with 5' RACE. For sequencing, an Illumina HiSeq 2500 was employed. A second PCR of roughly 7 to 12 cycles was run with a J-beta primer mix and a sample-barcoded 5' primer. A unique molecular identifier was introduced onto each TCR beta cDNA molecule by a template-switch 5' adaptor carrying 12 random nucleotides. Each sample yielded at least 3 million CDR3-containing paired-end reads. All of the RNA was converted into first-strand cDNA using the Mint cDNA synthesis kit, with a TRBC-specific oligonucleotide serving as the primer. Following uracil-DNA glycosylase treatment, all cDNA underwent a first 18-cycle PCR with the universal primers M1SS and BC2_uni_R. The study's own analysis went as follows. For normalization, 1 million high-quality reads, each with a distinct molecular identifier, were randomly selected from each sample. Reads sharing molecular identifiers were discarded rather than binned into consensus sequences. CDR3 identification, clonotype clustering and error correction used MiTCR with a Q25 quality threshold and the strictest error-elimination algorithm. A nonparametric unseen species model with Euler transformation was used to estimate a lower bound on total TCR beta diversity. TCRdb trimmed public reads at Q25 via fastp, called clones via MiXCR and kept in-frame beta chains. Each entry is one CDR3 protein sequence, shown with its most common DNA and genes. V and J calls and clone size were set by TCRdb, not the authors. Here the sample has about 400,000 distinct CDR3 sequences; about 49% occur a single time. Of the sample, roughly 51% is held by the ten largest clones.

The donors were 40 or so Caucasian individuals from Russia, aged roughly 6 to 90 years, who were systemically healthy. About 9.6 milliliters of peripheral blood were collected from each donor into EDTA-treated Vacutainer tubes. Ficoll-Paque density-gradient centrifugation was used to isolate PBMCs, with at least 6.5 million obtained per sample. Trizol reagent was used to extract total RNA from PBMCs, with at least 6 micrograms per sample. For every donor, an aliquot of PBMCs went through flow cytometry to measure the percentages of naive CD45RAhigh/CD27high T cells. The data are from a study of blood T cells in healthy people across ages (dated by TCRdb to the mid-2010s). Regarding the complete study: In model experiments, roughly one uniquely barcoded TCR beta cDNA molecule per two T cells was captured by template switching. Age-related changes in TCR beta repertoire diversity were measured in the study by deep sequencing normalized with unique cDNA molecular identifiers. The donors were split into four age groups: young (average 16 years), middle-aged (roughly 42), aged (approximately 59) and long-lived (approximately 80). Donors of different ages were randomly distributed across sequencing lanes to avoid experimental bias. For two donors (one aged 18 to 29 and one aged 80 or older), the study analyzed two additional independent replicas of 1 million unique cDNA reads from the same blood draw. Points the paper makes about the study in general: There was a strong correlation between observed TCR beta diversity and the percentage of naive T cells measured by flow cytometry. Because profiling used bulk unsorted PBMCs, naive and antigen-experienced compartments could not be compared conclusively. Estimates of total diversity based on one million sequenced T cells were considered lower bounds and underestimates. The CMV infection status of donors was not known, potentially confounding age-related changes in expanded clonotypes. As age increased, observed TCR beta diversity per million T cells dropped in a roughly linear way, and a significant reduction was already evident by age roughly 40. Compared with the aged group, more naive CD4+ T cells, fewer expanded clones and increased TCR diversity were shown by the long-lived group, suggesting age selection.

Trimming accounts for 4 bases at V and 5 bases at J, while the number of junction bases matched to no gene is 4. CDR1 and CDR2 (SQVTM, ANQGSEA) derive from the germline V gene. The CDR3, cysteine through phenylalanine, is 12 amino acids long. Here the CDR3 DNA is all that survives: 36 bases in frame from base 1. Input material: blood. The chain joins TRBV29-1 to TRBJ2-5; 7 junctional bases match TRBD1. This TCR was sampled from a man in his fifties or sixties in good health. The CDR3 sequence is CSVARGPETQYF. The sequenced DNA is TGCAGCGTTGCAAGGGGGCCGGAGACCCAGTACTTC.